The 7 T cell receptor beta chains presented below share a single source sample, sequenced in a study of OX40 agonist ivuxolimab in advanced cancers. Profiling relied on immunoSEQ multiplex PCR, and the TCRdb table lists in-frame clones only, not all of them. The sample yields approximately 52,000 clones, roughly 84% seen once. Here the sequenced sample was CD4+ or CD8+ T cells sorted from blood, taken in a trial of the OX40 agonist ivuxolimab. The receptors shown here come from an adult with an advanced solid tumor such as melanoma, head and neck, liver or kidney cancer.

The genes are TRBV28 and TRBJ1-4; D is uncertain. V dropped 4 bases and J dropped 0 bases, with 9 bases sitting between them. The CDR3 covers 15 residues. CDR1 and CDR2 from the germline V gene are MDHEN and SYDVKM. The DNA for the CDR3 is TGTGCCAGCAGTTCTGCCGGGACAACTAATGAAAAACTGTTTTTT. Encoded protein: CASSSAGTTNEKLFF.

The genes are TRBV30 and TRBJ2-3; D perhaps matches TRBD2 (6 bases). Trimming shortened V by 6 bases and J by 4 bases, and 20 bases separated the two germline ends. Germline V gives CDR1 GTSNPN, CDR2 SVGIG (reference sequence). CDR3 length: 15 amino acids. CDR3 region: CACPERRAGSDTQYF. The CDR3 DNA reads TGTGCCTGTCCTGAACGGAGGGCGGGGTCAGATACGCAGTATTTT.

V and J are TRBV14 and TRBJ2-1, with D possibly being TRBD1 (5 bases). V was pared by 4 bases and J by 4 bases, with 8 bases between. Germline lookup yields CDR1 SGHDN and CDR2 FVKESK. The CDR3 extends over 13 amino acids. The CDR3 DNA follows: TGTGCCAGCAGCCTACAGGTTTACAATGAGCAGTTCTTC. Translated: CASSLQVYNEQFF.

The rearrangement links TRBV19 to TRBJ1-3; D not certain. This CDR3 comprises 16 residues. Trimming removed 3 bases from V and 0 bases from J, with 12 bases in between. Per the germline V gene, CDR1 is LNHDA and CDR2 is SQIVND (reference sequence). CDR3 sequence: CASSIGRVYSGNTIYF. CDR3 nucleotide sequence: TGTGCCAGTAGTATCGGACGCGTGTACTCTGGAAACACCATATATTTT.

The chain couples TRBV13 to TRBJ1-4; no definite D call. Germline V CDR1 and CDR2: PRHDT, FYEKMQ (reference sequence). V gave up 5 bases and J gave up 5 bases, with 9 bases separating them. The CDR3 runs 13 residues. The CDR3, as DNA: TGTGCCAGCAGCCCTCGACCAAATGAAAAACTGTTTTTT. This gives the protein CASSPRPNEKLFF. Filled out from reference TRBV13 and TRBJ1-4, the complete variable domain reads AAGVIQSPRHLIKEKRETATLKCYPIPRHDTVYWYQQGPGQDPQFLISFYEKMQSDKGSIPDRFSAQQFSDYHSELNMSSLELGDSALYFCASSPRPNEKLFFGSGTQLSVL.

CDR3 amino acids: CASGRQRVTEAFF. As DNA, the CDR3 is TGTGCCAGCGGTAGACAGCGTGTCACTGAAGCTTTCTTT. The chain is built from TRBV2 and TRBJ1-1, with a tentative D call TRBD1 (5 bases). Deletions cut 8 bases from V and 4 bases from J, with 14 bases between. This CDR3 has 13 amino acids. CDR1 and CDR2 (germline): SNHLY, FYNNEI.

The chain has TRBV5-1 and TRBJ2-4; tentatively, D is TRBD2 (6 bases). CDR1 and CDR2 from the germline V gene are SGHRS and YFSETQ. This CDR3 has 14 residues. The V end was cut by 4 bases, the J end by 5 bases, with 13 bases between. As DNA, the CDR3 is TGCGCCAGCAGCCCGGAGGGGCCCCAAAACATTCAGTACTTC. Protein sequence: CASSPEGPQNIQYF.